The clone carrying this TCR beta chain was seen a few times. As yet, its antigen is unknown. Sequencing used cDNA as its template, made by extracting RNA and reverse transcribing it. Sequenced by immunoSEQ multiplex PCR; TCRdb stores in-frame clones only, minus some. The sample consists of about 110,000 clones, 59% of them appearing once. The entry originates in a study of CD8+ T cells in alopecia areata. CDR1 is SGHTA, CDR2 FQGNSA, per germline. V was clipped by 1 base and J by 6 bases, with 14 bases between them. The CDR3 loop spans 15 amino acids. Notes on the study in general: Especially in alopecia totalis/universalis, lesional scalp showed greater clonality than normal scalp did.

The sample consisted of CD8+ T cells sorted from blood. The J gene is TRBJ2-3, the V gene TRBV7-2; a possible D gene is TRBD1 (5 bases). The source of this sequence is a human donor in good health. The CDR3, as DNA: TGTGCCAGCAGCTTAGTGGGGCCCCCCCGGGATACGCAGTATTTT. It translates to CASSLVGPPRDTQYF.